The entry below gives a single T cell receptor beta chain sequence along with its context. Its binding antigen is unknown. The record has no base qualities; no much larger clone is one base away. This entry comes from a study of CD8 T cells in ankylosing spondylitis (TCRdb year 2017). For context, the study as a whole: The study profiled T cell receptor beta repertoires in healthy donors and ankylosing spondylitis patients to find disease-linked TCR variants. Peripheral blood was sampled, and synovial fluid was additionally collected from ankylosing spondylitis patients. The full study cohort comprised some 27 ankylosing spondylitis patients and roughly 110 healthy donors.

Taken from cysteine to phenylalanine, the CDR3 has 15 residues. The DNA shown is the 45-base CDR3, in frame from base 1. Per the germline V gene (reference sequence), DFQATT is the CDR1 and SNEGSKA is the CDR2. V gives up 0 bases and J gives up 3 bases, and the segment between their germline ends measures 13 bases. Overall results and qualifications from the work: Some motif variants were previously reported in synovial fluid and blood of reactive arthritis patients, suggesting common disease-initiation mechanisms. The disease-linked clones were reported to be significantly enriched in matched synovial fluid samples from ankylosing spondylitis patients. The disease-linked clones showed a CD8+ phenotype and occurred at relatively low frequencies in peripheral blood. A TCR beta motif of fewer than 10 highly homologous amino acid variants appeared characteristic of blood from ankylosing spondylitis patients.

TCRdb records Illumina HiSeq 2500 as the sequencer. TCR beta libraries were prepared by quantitative 5'-RACE with molecular barcodes. Processing in the source paper ran as follows. A new computational method, built on a probabilistic model of VDJ rearrangement, was used to identify disease-linked TCR variants. Through fastp at Q25 and MiXCR, TCRdb rebuilt clones from the public reads, retaining in-frame beta chains. Identical CDR3 protein sequences are pooled into one entry, listed with their most common genes and DNA. For this entry, the V and J calls and clone size follow TCRdb and not the study's own pipeline. For this sample the table gives 350,000 to 450,000 distinct CDR3 sequences, of which roughly 20% were detected only once. The ten most abundant clones make up roughly 14% of the sample.

The rearranged segments are TRBV20-1 and TRBJ2-3; the D segment could be TRBD2, given 6 matching bases. Material: blood, either unsorted or a sorted T cell fraction (not recorded which). The receptor comes from a male donor with ankylosing spondylitis or in good health (not recorded which). CDR3 protein: CSARDLGGATDTQYF. Here is the DNA: TGCAGTGCTAGAGATCTGGGGGGAGCGACAGATACGCAGTATTTT.